This entry lists 21 T cell receptor beta chains sequenced from one sample in a study of blood T cell repertoires in COVID-19. Assay: immunoSEQ multiplex PCR; the TCRdb copy retains only in-frame clones and omits some. In the table there are some 150,000 clones, about 87% of which are singletons. Sequencing used peripheral blood. The source of these receptors is a middle-aged woman with acute or convalescent COVID-19.

The gene calls are TRBV13 and TRBJ2-7; 9 bases line up with TRBD2. CDR1 is PRHDT, CDR2 FYEKMQ, per germline (reference sequence). V trimming: 2 bases; J trimming: 7 bases; junction bases outside the gene matches: 12. The CDR3 length is 16 residues. DNA for the CDR3: TGTGCCAGCAGCTTACCCCTCATAGCGGGAGCTAGGGAGCAGTACTTC. Its protein product is CASSLPLIAGAREQYF.

The chain links TRBV24-1 to TRBJ2-2; TRBD2 matches at 9 bases. This CDR3 is built from 17 residues. V shed 0 bases, J shed 0 bases, and the junction held 1 base outside the gene matches. Per the germline V gene, CDR1 is KGHDR and CDR2 is SFDVKD. CDR3 sequence (DNA): TGTGCCACCAGTGATTTGCCTAGCGGGGCGAACACCGGGGAGCTGTTTTTT. As protein: CATSDLPSGANTGELFF.

The V gene is TRBV28, the J gene TRBJ1-4; possibly TRBD1 for D (6 bases). Trimming pared 5 bases from V and 8 bases from J, leaving 9 bases between. This CDR3 is built from 12 residues. In germline, CDR1 is MDHEN, CDR2 SYDVKM. The DNA for the CDR3 is TGTGCCAGCAGTGCCCAGGGGGAAAAACTGTTTTTT. Amino acid sequence: CASSAQGEKLFF. The complete variable domain, with remaining parts taken from reference TRBV28 and TRBJ1-4, reads DVKVTQSSRYLVKRTGEKVFLECVQDMDHENMFWYRQDPGLGLRLIYFSYDVKMKEKGDIPEGYSVSREKKERFSLILESASTNQTSMYLCASSAQGEKLFFGSGTQLSVL.

This clone was seen just once. The genes are TRBV7-6 and TRBJ2-1; the match to TRBD2 covers 14 bases. V lost 4 bases, J lost 9 bases, and 8 bases stayed unmatched. There are 16 residues in the CDR3. Germline V CDR1 and CDR2: SGHVS, FNYEAQ. CDR3 sequence: CASSSPTSGRAGEQFF. The CDR3 region has the DNA TGTGCCAGCAGCTCGCCGACTAGCGGGAGGGCGGGTGAGCAGTTCTTC.

The V call is TRBV2, the J call TRBJ1-6; no clear D. V lost 3 bases, J lost 4 bases, and 10 bases lay in between. CDR1 is SNHLY and CDR2 is FYNNEI in the germline V gene. CDR3 size: 15 residues. CDR3 residues: CASSDVVLYNSPLHF. CDR3 nucleotide sequence: TGTGCCAGCAGTGATGTAGTTCTTTATAATTCACCCCTCCACTTT.

The V gene is TRBV18, the J gene TRBJ1-2; D is unclear. The CDR3 sequence is 13 residues long. V lost 2 bases to trimming and J lost 5 bases, with 9 bases between them. Germline V gene data show CDR1 as KGHSH and CDR2 as LQKENI. CDR3 protein: CASSPDPGYGYTF. The CDR3 nucleotides read TGTGCCAGCTCACCAGACCCGGGGTATGGCTACACCTTC.

The chain combines TRBV18 with TRBJ2-1; 8 bases match TRBD2. The junction had 5 bases not matched to a gene; V was cut back by 4 bases and J by 0 bases. Germline V gene sequence: CDR1 KGHSH, CDR2 LQKENI. CDR3 size: 16 residues. In DNA form, the CDR3 reads TGTGCCAGCTCACAAATAGCGGGACTCTCCTACAATGAGCAGTTCTTC. The encoded protein is CASSQIAGLSYNEQFF.

The V call is TRBV5-4, the J call TRBJ1-2, with D uncertain. Germline lookup yields CDR1 SGHNT and CDR2 YYREEE (reference sequence). This CDR3 comprises 14 residues. Trimming took off 3 bases at V and 8 bases at J, with 17 bases between the two ends. CDR3 amino acids: CASSWYTLPEGYTF. The CDR3 DNA reads as TGTGCCAGCAGCTGGTACACCTTACCGGAGGGCTACACCTTC.

The genes are TRBV4-3 and TRBJ2-7; maybe TRBD2 (5 bases). This CDR3 is built from 14 residues. From germline, CDR1 is LGHNA and CDR2 YSLEER. Deletions cut 4 bases from V and 3 bases from J, with 13 bases between. In nucleotides, the CDR3 is TGCGCCAGCAGCCTCGCCCGGGGTTTCTACGAGCAGTACTTC. It codes for CASSLARGFYEQYF.

The genes are TRBV19 and TRBJ2-3; possible D gene TRBD1, 6 bases. This CDR3 region has 14 residues. V lost 5 bases and J lost 2, with 11 bases in between. Germline V gives CDR1 LNHDA, CDR2 SQIVND (reference sequence). Here the CDR3 reads CASSYRAYTDTQYF. DNA for the CDR3: TGTGCCAGTAGTTACAGGGCTTACACAGATACGCAGTATTTT.

V usage is TRBV29-1 and J usage is TRBJ2-5, with D perhaps matching TRBD2 (6 bases). CDR3 length equals 13 residues. V was cut by 1 base and J by 5 bases, with 11 bases left in between. CDR1 is SQVTM, CDR2 ANQGSEA, per germline. CDR3 amino acids: CSVEARGYETQYF. CDR3 DNA sequence: TGCAGCGTTGAAGCCCGGGGGTATGAGACCCAGTACTTC.

In this sample, this clone turned up once. The chain recombines TRBV7-2 with TRBJ2-7; 16 bases line up with TRBD2. CDR1 SGHTA and CDR2 FQGNSA come from the germline V gene. V trimming: 5 bases; J trimming: 4 bases; junction bases outside the gene matches: 14. This CDR3 is 19 amino acids long. CDR3 nucleotide sequence: TGTGCCAGCAGCATACTAACGGGACTAGCGGGGGGGGCCATTTACGAGCAGTACTTC. Translated: CASSILTGLAGGAIYEQYF.

This chain uses TRBV4-3 with TRBJ2-1; maybe TRBD1 (6 bases). The CDR3 runs 14 residues. Looked up from germline, CDR1 is LGHNA and CDR2 is YSLEER. V was clipped by 0 bases and J by 8 bases, with 11 bases between them. The chain's CDR3 is CASSQDLRGYEQFF. CDR3 nucleotides: TGCGCCAGCAGCCAAGATCTCAGGGGCTATGAGCAGTTCTTC.

The V call is TRBV18, the J call TRBJ1-6; possibly TRBD1 for D (6 bases). The CDR3 sequence is 16 residues long. V lost 6 bases to trimming and J lost 0 bases, with 12 bases between them. The germline V gene has CDR1 KGHSH and CDR2 LQKENI. In DNA form, the CDR3 reads TGTGCCAGCTCCCGACAGGAGAGCTCCTATAATTCACCCCTCCACTTT. It encodes CASSRQESSYNSPLHF.

This clone was picked up a small number of times. The chain carries TRBV6-4 and TRBJ2-3; 10 nucleotides match TRBD1. This CDR3 has 14 residues. V was pared by 2 bases and J by 4 bases, with 0 bases of the junction left unmatched. Germline CDR1 and CDR2: MRHNA and SNTAGT. The CDR3 bases are TGTGCCAGCAGTGACGGACAGGGGGCAGATACGCAGTATTTT. Its protein product is CASSDGQGADTQYF.

The rearrangement uses TRBV7-2 and TRBJ1-1, with 7 bases matching TRBD1. This CDR3 comprises 16 residues. Trimming at V came to 1 base and at J to 3 bases, leaving 8 bases not matched to a gene. Germline V gives CDR1 SGHTA, CDR2 FQGNSA. CDR3 bases: TGTGCCAGCAGCTTAGTGCCAGGGGGGTGGGACACTGAAGCTTTCTTT. It yields the protein CASSLVPGGWDTEAFF.

V and J are TRBV5-4 and TRBJ2-2; 10 bases line up with TRBD2. J gave up 4 bases and V 1 base, and 10 bases lay outside the gene matches. CDR3 length: 18 residues. Germline loops: CDR1 SGHNT, CDR2 YYREEE (reference sequence). DNA of the CDR3: TGTGCCAGCAGCTTGTTTCGGACTAGCGGAAAATCCACCGGGGAGCTGTTTTTT. Its translation is CASSLFRTSGKSTGELFF.

V is TRBV9 and J is TRBJ2-1; 9 bases are a match to TRBD2. Looked up from germline, CDR1 is SGDLS and CDR2 is YYNGEE. The CDR3 runs 21 residues. V was pared by 4 bases and J by 0 bases, with 20 bases of the junction left unmatched. CDR3 nucleotide sequence: TGTGCCAGCAGCACTCCGGATAGCGGGGGCCGGCCCGATAGCTCCTACAATGAGCAGTTCTTC. Translating it yields CASSTPDSGGRPDSSYNEQFF.

V and J are TRBV28 and TRBJ2-3; 15 bases match TRBD2. CDR1 and CDR2 (germline): MDHEN, SYDVKM. The CDR3 sequence is 21 residues long. V was clipped by 9 bases and J by 6 bases; unmatched bases: 25. The CDR3 coding sequence is TGTGCCAGAGTCCTATCGCCGCCCAAAGGGACTAGCGGGGGGATTGGGGATACGCAGTATTTT. It encodes CARVLSPPKGTSGGIGDTQYF.

The chain joins TRBV7-9 to TRBJ2-1, with D possibly matching TRBD2 (5 bases). The V end lost 4 bases, the J end lost 0 bases, and 16 bases lay between the germline ends. Germline assignment: CDR1 SEHNR and CDR2 FQNEAQ (reference sequence). This CDR3 has 17 residues. The CDR3 sequence is CASSSSSSGSSYNEQFF. The DNA of the CDR3 is TGTGCCAGCAGCTCTAGCTCCAGCGGAAGCTCCTACAATGAGCAGTTCTTC.

The chain uses TRBV5-1 and TRBJ1-6; D is perhaps TRBD1 (6 bases). The length of the CDR3 is 16 residues. Looked up from germline, CDR1 is SGHRS and CDR2 is YFSETQ. V lost 4 bases and J 2 bases, leaving 13 bases between the germline ends. The CDR3, as DNA: TGCGCCAGCAGCACAGGACAGCGACCCTATAATTCACCCCTCCACTTT. This gives the protein CASSTGQRPYNSPLHF.